This T cell receptor (beta chain) was identified in a study of blood T cell repertoires in COVID-19. From germline, CDR1 is SGHNT and CDR2 YYREEE (reference sequence). The CDR3 length is 11 residues. The V end was cut by 4 bases, the J end by 5 bases, with 6 bases between. Here immunoSEQ multiplex PCR was the method, and the copy in TCRdb shows in-frame clones only, minus some. Found here are some 300,000 clones, 90% to 95% of them singletons; the top ten hold approximately 4.1%. Sequenced material: PBMCs or T cells enriched from blood (not recorded which). The TCR comes from a woman between 25 and 40 years old who had been exposed to COVID-19. The rearrangement links TRBV5-4 to TRBJ1-2; perhaps TRBD1 as D (6 bases). DNA of the CDR3: TGTGCCAGCAGCCAGGGGTATGGCTACACCTTC. Translated: CASSQGYGYTF.